This TCR beta chain was observed in a study of T cell responses to AZD1222 COVID-19 vaccine. The study's findings and limits: After two AZD1222 doses, spike-specific TCR breadth and depth rose versus day 0.

Assay used: immunoSEQ multiplex PCR; TCRdb lists only in-frame clones, some missing. The sample includes 110,000 to 150,000 clones, around 92% of them seen just once. For this clone: The antigen remains undetermined.

Per the germline V gene, CDR1 is SEHNR and CDR2 is FQNEAQ (reference sequence). V was pared by 1 base and J by 10 bases, with 11 bases between. This CDR3 spans 13 amino acids. This sequence joins TRBV7-9 and TRBJ2-1, with D possibly being TRBD2 (5 bases). The TCR originated in an adult who received the AZD1222 COVID-19 vaccine. The sample in question was peripheral blood, obtained 28 days after the second AZD1222 dose. CDR3 sequence (DNA): TGTGCCAGCAGCTTAGGGGAGATTACCGAGCAGTTCTTC. Protein: CASSLGEITEQFF.